This record looks at one T cell receptor beta chain sequence and its context. Sequence at one end of the junction differs from germline and may be a read error. The data were obtained in a study of blood T cells in healthy people across ages. CDR1 and CDR2 (germline): SGHTA, FQGNSA. The CDR3 is made up of 15 amino acids. A second PCR, run for about 6 to 11 cycles, used a sample-barcoded 5' primer plus a J-beta primer mix. A 12-random-nucleotide template-switch adaptor tagged each cDNA molecule. TCRdb used MiXCR to reprocess the 5' RACE reads, holding one entry per CDR3 protein. The sample has over 700,000 distinct CDR3 sequences; more than 20% are singletons. A further study also used this sample, focusing on T cells of mothers and their children.

This chain connects TRBV7-2 to TRBJ2-5; 8 positions agree with TRBD1. The sequencing input was blood. The origin of this receptor is a boy younger than 18 in good health. The CDR3 loop is CASSLGTGFQGTQYF. The CDR3 nucleotides read TGTGCCAGCAGCTTAGGGACAGGGTTCCAAGGGACCCAGTACTTC. The full variable domain, in which reference TRBV7-2 and TRBJ2-5 provide the parts outside the CDR3, is GAGVSQSPSNKVTEKGKDVELRCDPISGHTALYWYRQSLGQGLEFLIYFQGNSAPDKSGLPSDRFSAERTGGSVSTLTIQRTQQEDSAVYLCASSLGTGFQGTQYFGPGTRLLVL.